A single sample is the source of the 27 T cell receptor beta chains below, sequenced in a study of blood T cells in healthy people across ages. A second PCR of about 7 to 11 cycles used a sample-barcoded 5' primer and a J-beta primer mix. A single record per CDR3 protein comes from TCRdb applying MiXCR to the 5' RACE reads. The sample includes 1.5 million to 2 million distinct CDR3 sequences, 28% of them seen just once. Sample: blood. These receptors came from a woman aged 30 to 39 in good health.

There are many counts of this clonotype. V usage is TRBV7-3 and J usage is TRBJ2-1; D is possibly TRBD1 or TRBD2 (5 bases each). Germline CDR1 SGHTA, CDR2 FQGTGA. This CDR3 has 17 amino acids. V lost 1 base, J lost 0 bases, and 13 bases lay in between. The chain's CDR3 is CASSLSPGPSSYNEQFF. As DNA, the CDR3 is TGTGCCAGCAGCTTAAGCCCGGGACCAAGCTCCTACAATGAGCAGTTCTTC.

The V and J genes are TRBV18 and TRBJ2-3; 10 bases match TRBD2. The CDR3 has 17 amino acids. V gave up 4 bases and J gave up 5 bases; unmatched junction bases: 12. Per germline, CDR1 KGHSH and CDR2 LQKENI. CDR3 nucleotides: TGTGCCAGCTCACTGTCTAGCGGGGGAGCCGGAGGAGATACGCAGTATTTT. Translating gives CASSLSSGGAGGDTQYF.

This clonotype was observed a handful of times. V and J are TRBV7-9 and TRBJ1-4; the D gene is possibly TRBD1 (6 bases). CDR3 length: 15 residues. Germline V gives CDR1 SEHNR, CDR2 FQNEAQ (reference sequence). Deletions cut 4 bases from V and 7 bases from J, with 16 bases between. The CDR3 coding sequence is TGTGCCAGCAGCTACGAACAGGGCGGGGGTGAAAAACTGTTTTTT. Translation gives CASSYEQGGGEKLFF.

The J gene is TRBJ1-2, the V gene TRBV30; a weak D match, TRBD1 (5 bases). The V end lost 0 bases, the J end lost 6 bases, and 17 bases lay between the germline ends. Per germline, CDR1 GTSNPN and CDR2 SVGIG (reference sequence). This CDR3 has 15 residues. This CDR3 is CAWSVRPGEIHGYTF. The CDR3 coding sequence is TGTGCCTGGAGTGTACGACCGGGGGAGATCCATGGCTACACCTTC.

This clonotype was observed a single time. The V call is TRBV15, the J call TRBJ1-1; no reliable D call. The germline CDR1 and CDR2 sequences are LNHNV and YYDKDF (reference sequence). The CDR3 sequence is 13 residues long. V lost 5 bases and J 2 bases, leaving 9 bases between the germline ends. CDR3 sequence (DNA): TGTGCCACCAGCGTAAGGGTCAACACTGAAGCTTTCTTT. It is translated as CATSVRVNTEAFF.

The chain joins TRBV27 to TRBJ2-2; possible D gene TRBD1, 5 bases. The V end was cut by 5 bases, the J end by 5 bases, with 15 bases between. CDR1 MNHEY and CDR2 SMNVEV come from the germline V gene (reference sequence). The CDR3 has 15 residues. The CDR3 here is CASSLTSKGTGELFF. The CDR3 DNA follows: TGTGCCAGCAGTCTGACGTCTAAGGGGACCGGGGAGCTGTTTTTT.

This clonotype was counted a single time. The chain couples TRBV7-2 to TRBJ2-7; D ambiguous. The CDR3 covers 13 residues. V was cut by 1 base and J by 5 bases, with 9 bases left in between. Germline loops: CDR1 SGHTA, CDR2 FQGNSA. The CDR3 loop reads CASSLEYVDEQYF. The CDR3 DNA reads TGTGCCAGCAGCTTAGAATATGTTGACGAGCAGTACTTC.

This clonotype was counted a few times. V usage is TRBV6-6 and J usage is TRBJ2-6, with D perhaps being TRBD1 or TRBD2 (5 bases each). This CDR3 is 17 amino acids long. Germline loops: CDR1 MNHNY, CDR2 SVGAGI (reference sequence). V was cut by 6 bases and J by 0 bases, with 15 bases left in between. This CDR3 reads CASSIPGRHSGANVLTF. CDR3 DNA: TGTGCCAGCAGCATTCCGGGACGGCACTCTGGGGCCAACGTCCTGACTTTC.

This clonotype was detected once. The gene calls are TRBV19 and TRBJ1-5, with D unresolved. The CDR3 spans 18 residues. Germline CDR1 reads LNHDA; CDR2 reads SQIVND (reference sequence). V lost 6 bases and J lost 0, with 21 bases in between. The CDR3 protein is CASSPPGFSTYSNQPQHF. The DNA of the CDR3 is TGTGCCAGTAGCCCCCCGGGGTTTTCAACTTATAGCAATCAGCCCCAGCATTTT.

Comment on this clonotype: A read error may produce the germline difference seen at one junction end. This sequence joins TRBV28 and TRBJ2-1; D is perhaps TRBD1 (6 bases). The CDR3 contains 18 residues. Germline lookup yields CDR1 MDHEN and CDR2 SYDVKM. The DNA of the CDR3 is TGTGCCAGCAGTCAGGCTTCGGAAGGAACACAGGGCTACCATGAGCAGTTCTTC. Its protein product is CASSQASEGTQGYHEQFF.

This clonotype has a count of ten or more. The chain is built from TRBV29-1 and TRBJ2-6; 11 nucleotides match TRBD1. This CDR3 is built from 17 residues. J lost 0 bases, V lost 7 bases, and 8 bases had no gene match. Germline CDR1 and CDR2: SQVTM and ANQGSEA. This chain's CDR3 is CSGEDRGLPSGANVLTF. Written as DNA, the CDR3 is TGCAGCGGAGAGGACAGGGGGCTTCCCTCTGGGGCCAACGTCCTGACTTTC.

This clonotype was picked up a small number of times. J is TRBJ2-5 and V is TRBV12-5; D may correspond to TRBD1 or TRBD2 (5 bases each). The CDR3 runs 15 residues. The germline V gene encodes CDR1 LGHNT and CDR2 FRNRAP. Trimming removed 0 bases from V and 4 bases from J, with 12 bases in between. The DNA of the CDR3 is TGTGCTAGTGGTTTGGTTAAAGAGGGACGAGAGACCCAGTACTTC. It specifies CASGLVKEGRETQYF.

This chain links TRBV5-1 with TRBJ1-6; D is possibly TRBD1 (5 bases). Trimming took off 3 bases at V and 6 bases at J, with 10 bases between the two ends. The CDR3 runs 14 residues. Germline V gene data show CDR1 as SGHRS and CDR2 as YFSETQ. The DNA for the CDR3 is TGCGCCAGCAGCTGCTTGGGGCCTAATTCACCCCTCCACTTT. It is translated as CASSCLGPNSPLHF.

This clonotype was observed many times. The V gene is TRBV20-1, the J gene TRBJ2-7; no reliable D call. V was cut by 5 bases and J by 0 bases, with 11 bases left in between. The V gene's germline CDR1 is DFQATT and CDR2 SNEGSKA (reference sequence). The CDR3 length is 13 residues. CDR3: CSAADGSSYEQYF. The CDR3 DNA reads as TGCAGTGCTGCCGACGGTAGCTCCTACGAGCAGTACTTC.

V is TRBV20-1 and J is TRBJ2-1; 10 bases are shared with TRBD2. The CDR3 has 15 residues. CDR1 is DFQATT and CDR2 is SNEGSKA in the germline V gene (reference sequence). The trim removed 6 bases at V and 6 bases at J, leaving 11 bases unmatched. The CDR3 nucleotides are TGCAGTGCGCGACCAAGCGGGAGGGTGGGCAATGAGCAGTTCTTC. Translating it yields CSARPSGRVGNEQFF.

The V and J genes are TRBV11-2 and TRBJ1-2; D gene uncertain. V dropped 4 bases and J dropped 0 bases, with 12 bases sitting between them. The V gene's germline CDR1 is SGHAT and CDR2 FQNNGV. The CDR3 consists of 15 residues. The CDR3 loop reads CASSSTSLTNYGYTF. CDR3 coding DNA: TGTGCCAGCAGCTCCACAAGCCTCACTAACTATGGCTACACCTTC. Supplemented by reference TRBV11-2 and TRBJ1-2, the full variable domain reads EAGVAQSPRYKIIEKRQSVAFWCNPISGHATLYWYQQILGQGPKLLIQFQNNGVVDDSQLPKDRFSAERLKGVDSTLKIQPAKLEDSAVYLCASSSTSLTNYGYTFGSGTRLTVV.

The CDR3 coding sequence is TGTGCCAGCAGTGCTGGGGCCGTGAACACTGAAGCTTTCTTT. Amino acid sequence: CASSAGAVNTEAFF. The rearrangement joins TRBV2 to TRBJ1-1, with a weak D call TRBD1 (5 bases). The germline gives CDR1 SNHLY, CDR2 FYNNEI. CDR3 length: 14 amino acids. Trimming stripped 4 bases from V and 0 bases from J, with 9 bases between.

The V call is TRBV28, the J call TRBJ2-2; TRBD2 matches at 8 bases. The J segment lost 1 base and the V segment lost 2 bases, leaving 6 bases of the junction unmatched. In germline, CDR1 is MDHEN, CDR2 SYDVKM. The CDR3 length is 17 residues. The CDR3 DNA sequence: TGTGCCAGCAGTTTACCAAGCGGGGGCCTGAACACCGGGGAGCTGTTTTTT. It codes for CASSLPSGGLNTGELFF.

The chain recombines TRBV7-2 with TRBJ2-2; no definite D call. V lost 8 bases to trimming and J lost 5 bases, with 15 bases between them. Germline V CDR1 and CDR2: SGHTA, FQGNSA. The CDR3 totals 14 residues. The CDR3 protein is CASRFWQRTGELFF. CDR3 coding DNA: TGTGCCAGCCGTTTTTGGCAGCGAACCGGGGAGCTGTTTTTT.

Comment on this clonotype: One junction end does not reproduce the germline sequence, and a read error may be involved. This chain uses TRBV6-6 with TRBJ1-1; possible D gene TRBD1, 5 bases. CDR3 length: 17 amino acids. The germline CDR1 and CDR2 sequences are MNHNY and SVGAGI (reference sequence). This CDR3 is CASTPEMRGGGNAEAFF. The CDR3, as DNA: TGTGCCAGCACTCCCGAGATGAGGGGCGGTGGGAACGCTGAAGCTTTCTTT.

About this clonotype itself: A much more abundant neighbour one base away suggests this may be a read error. This chain uses TRBV7-9 with TRBJ2-4; the D call may be TRBD1 or TRBD2 (5 bases each). This CDR3 spans 14 amino acids. CDR1 and CDR2 (germline): SEHNR, FQNEAQ (reference sequence). The CDR3 spells CTSSPEGSSDIQYF. The CDR3 DNA sequence: TGTACCAGCAGCCCCGAGGGGAGCTCGGACATTCAGTACTTC. The full variable domain, its missing parts supplied by reference TRBV7-9 and TRBJ2-4, is DTGVSQNPRHKITKRGQNVTFRCDPISEHNRLYWYRQTLGQGPEFLTYFQNEAQLEKSRLLSDRFSAERPKGSFSTLEIQRTEQGDSAMYLCTSSPEGSSDIQYFGAGTRLSVL.

V and J are TRBV5-5 and TRBJ2-1; 9 nucleotides agree with TRBD1. CDR3 length: 15 residues. The germline V gene has CDR1 SGHKS and CDR2 YYEKEE (reference sequence). The V and J ends lost 7 bases and 8 bases, in that order; junction bases with no gene match: 13. The CDR3 coding sequence is TGTGCCAGCGGCCCGGGGACAGGGACTTCGGATGAGCAGTTCTTC. This sequence encodes CASGPGTGTSDEQFF.

The CDR3 DNA is TGCGCCAGCAGGGCGGGAGCGTTCTCTAGCACAGATACGCAGTATTTT. Translated: CASRAGAFSSTDTQYF. This chain links TRBV5-1 with TRBJ2-3; 7 nucleotides line up with TRBD2. Germline CDR1 SGHRS, CDR2 YFSETQ. The CDR3 spans 16 residues. V was pared by 5 bases and J by 0 bases, with 9 bases of the junction left unmatched.

J is TRBJ2-7 and V is TRBV3-1; a possible D gene is TRBD1 (5 bases). The J call may be faulty, since TRBJ2-5 better matches the DNA end. Germline loops: CDR1 LGHDT, CDR2 YNNKEL (reference sequence). This CDR3 spans 11 amino acids. The DNA of the CDR3 is TGTGCCAGCACCCAGGGTTGGACCCAGTACTTC. Protein sequence: CASTQGWTQYF.

The table lists this clonotype with a few counts. A far larger clone is one base from this, pointing to a likely read error. The chain is built from TRBV12-3 or TRBV12-4 and TRBJ2-1, with D unresolved. CDR3 length equals 12 residues. V dropped 2 bases and J dropped 10 bases, with 9 bases sitting between them. The DNA for the CDR3 is TGTGCCAGCAGTTTACTCCCCTACGAGCAGTTCTTC. Translated: CASSLLPYEQFF.

The chain combines TRBV20-1 with TRBJ2-1, with unresolved D. The CDR3 extends over 12 amino acids. The V end lost 3 bases, the J end lost 6 bases, and 9 bases lay between the germline ends. Germline V lookup: CDR1 DFQATT, CDR2 SNEGSKA (reference sequence). DNA for the CDR3: TGCAGTGCTAGGAAAAGCGCCAATGAGCAGTTCTTC. Encoded protein: CSARKSANEQFF.

This clonotype was seen a single time. This chain uses TRBV12-5 with TRBJ2-7; no reliable D call. V dropped 6 bases and J dropped 3 bases, with 9 bases sitting between them. CDR1 LGHNT and CDR2 FRNRAP come from the germline V gene. There are 12 residues in the CDR3. The CDR3 reads CASGPLDYEQYF. CDR3 bases: TGTGCTAGTGGCCCCTTGGACTACGAGCAGTACTTC.